This T cell receptor (beta chain) originates from a study of blood T cell repertoires in COVID-19. About the research overall: COVID-19 samples, acute and convalescent, were from the United States, Italy and Spain.

Clones were sequenced by immunoSEQ multiplex PCR, and TCRdb holds only the in-frame ones, with some missing. The sample lists 330,000 or so clones, approximately 90% occurring once. The germline V and J ends were trimmed by 2 bases and 2 bases, with 6 bases remaining between them. CDR3 length equals 13 residues. The germline V gene encodes CDR1 MNHEY and CDR2 SVGEGT. The receptor comes from a man in his thirties or forties with COVID-19, enrolled during active disease. Sequencing was performed on peripheral blood. The chain links TRBV6-2 or TRBV6-3 to TRBJ2-5, with D uncertain. CDR3 in amino acids: CASSYGRQETQYF. CDR3 DNA sequence: TGTGCCAGCAGTTACGGCCGTCAAGAGACCCAGTACTTC.